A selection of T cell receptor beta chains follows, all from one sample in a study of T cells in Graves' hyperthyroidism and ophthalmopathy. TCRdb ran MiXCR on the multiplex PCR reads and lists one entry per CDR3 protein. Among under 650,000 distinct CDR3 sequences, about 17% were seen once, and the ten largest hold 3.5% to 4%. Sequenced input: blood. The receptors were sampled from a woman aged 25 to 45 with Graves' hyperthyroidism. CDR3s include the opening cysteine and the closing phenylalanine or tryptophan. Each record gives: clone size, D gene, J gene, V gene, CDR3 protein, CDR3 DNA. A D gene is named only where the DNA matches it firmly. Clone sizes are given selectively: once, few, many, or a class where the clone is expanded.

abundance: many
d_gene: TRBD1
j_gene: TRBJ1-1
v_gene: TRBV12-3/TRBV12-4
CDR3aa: CASSLLLRDRNTEAFF
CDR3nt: TGTGCCAGCAGTTTACTTCTCCGGGACAGGAACACTGAAGCTTTCTTT

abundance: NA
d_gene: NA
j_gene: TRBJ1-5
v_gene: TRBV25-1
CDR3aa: CASSARSGGNQPQHF
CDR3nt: TGTGCCAGCAGTGCCAGGAGTGGCGGCAATCAGCCCCAGCATTTT

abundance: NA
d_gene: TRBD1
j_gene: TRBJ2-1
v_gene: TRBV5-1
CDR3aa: CASSLGDRENNEQFF
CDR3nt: TGCGCCAGCAGCCTTGGGGACAGGGAAAACAATGAGCAGTTCTTC

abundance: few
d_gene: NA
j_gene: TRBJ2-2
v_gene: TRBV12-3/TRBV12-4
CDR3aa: CASRLGQSGELFF
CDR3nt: TGTGCCAGCAGATTAGGGCAATCCGGGGAGCTGTTTTTT

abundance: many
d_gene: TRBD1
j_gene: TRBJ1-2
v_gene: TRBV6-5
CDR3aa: CASSYSGTGNGYTF
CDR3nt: TGTGCCAGCAGTTACTCCGGGACAGGGAATGGCTACACCTTC

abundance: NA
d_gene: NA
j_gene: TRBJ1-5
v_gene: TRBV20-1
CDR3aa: CSAIEGNQPQHF
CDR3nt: TGCAGTGCTATAGAGGGCAATCAGCCCCAGCATTTT

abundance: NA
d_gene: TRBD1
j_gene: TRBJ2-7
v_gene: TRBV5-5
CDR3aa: CASIWGQVPYEQYF
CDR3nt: TGTGCCAGCATCTGGGGACAGGTTCCCTACGAGCAGTACTTC

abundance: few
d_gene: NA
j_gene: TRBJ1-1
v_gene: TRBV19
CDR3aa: CASSWGSQNTEAFF
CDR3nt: TGTGCCAGTAGTTGGGGGAGCCAGAACACTGAAGCTTTCTTT

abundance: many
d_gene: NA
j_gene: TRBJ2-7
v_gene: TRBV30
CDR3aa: CAWSVDSRPKTYEQYF
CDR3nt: TGTGCCTGGAGTGTAGACTCGCGGCCAAAGACCTACGAGCAGTACTTC

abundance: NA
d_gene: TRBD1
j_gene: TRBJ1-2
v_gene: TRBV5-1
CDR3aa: CASGARTGGEGYTF
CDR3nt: TGCGCCAGCGGCGCCCGGACAGGGGGAGAAGGCTACACCTTC

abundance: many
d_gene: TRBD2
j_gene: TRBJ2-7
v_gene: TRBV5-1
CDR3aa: CASRRREVPYEQYF
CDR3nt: TGCGCCAGCAGACGGCGGGAGGTTCCCTACGAGCAGTACTTC

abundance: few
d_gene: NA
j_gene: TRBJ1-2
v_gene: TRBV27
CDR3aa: CASSYRDGPGYTF
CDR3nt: TGTGCCAGCAGTTACCGGGACGGACCTGGCTACACCTTC

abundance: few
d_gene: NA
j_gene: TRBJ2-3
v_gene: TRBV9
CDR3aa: CASSLITTDTQYF
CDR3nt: TGTGCCAGCAGCCTAATAACCACAGATACGCAGTATTTT

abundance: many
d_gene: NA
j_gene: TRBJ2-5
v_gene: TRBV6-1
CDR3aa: CASSGRRGARWETQYF
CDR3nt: TGTGCCAGCAGCGGGAGGAGGGGGGCGCGGTGGGAGACCCAGTACTTC

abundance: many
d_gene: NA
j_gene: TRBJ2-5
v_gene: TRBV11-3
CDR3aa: CASSPWDTQETQYF
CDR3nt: TGTGCCAGCAGCCCGTGGGACACGCAAGAGACCCAGTACTTC

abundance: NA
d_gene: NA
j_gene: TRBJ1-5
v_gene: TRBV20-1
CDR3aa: CSARDLARGGNQPQHF
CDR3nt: TGCAGTGCTAGAGATCTCGCCAGGGGCGGGAATCAGCCCCAGCATTTT

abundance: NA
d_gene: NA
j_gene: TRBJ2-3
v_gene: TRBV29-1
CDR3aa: CSGCRDTFRTDTQYF
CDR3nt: TGCAGCGGTTGCCGGGACACCTTCCGGACAGATACGCAGTATTTT

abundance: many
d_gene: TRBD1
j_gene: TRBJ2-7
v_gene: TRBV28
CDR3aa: CASNQDREQYF
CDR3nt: TGTGCCAGCAACCAGGACAGGGAGCAGTACTTC

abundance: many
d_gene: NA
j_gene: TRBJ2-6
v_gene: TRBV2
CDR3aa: CASRGAGANVLTF
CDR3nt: TGTGCCAGCAGGGGGGCAGGGGCCAACGTCCTGACTTTC

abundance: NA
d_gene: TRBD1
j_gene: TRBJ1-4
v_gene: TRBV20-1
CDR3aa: CSARDGTGGFF
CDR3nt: TGCAGTGCTAGAGATGGGACAGGGGGGTTTTTT

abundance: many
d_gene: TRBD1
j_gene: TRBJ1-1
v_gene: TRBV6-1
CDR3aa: CASSGSLTPGTGGFMNTEAFF
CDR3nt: TGTGCCAGCAGTGGCTCTCTTACCCCGGGCACAGGGGGTTTTATGAACACTGAAGCTTTCTTT

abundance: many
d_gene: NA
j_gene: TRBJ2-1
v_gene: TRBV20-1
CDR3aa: CSARARGSYNEQFF
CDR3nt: TGCAGTGCTAGGGCCAGGGGCTCCTACAATGAGCAGTTCTTC

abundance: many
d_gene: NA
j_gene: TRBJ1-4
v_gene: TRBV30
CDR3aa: CAWTRVGEKLFF
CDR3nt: TGTGCCTGGACTCGGGTGGGGGAAAAACTGTTTTTT

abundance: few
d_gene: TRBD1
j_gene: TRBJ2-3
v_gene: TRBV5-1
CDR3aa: CASSRGQRTDTQYF
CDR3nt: TGCGCCAGCAGCAGGGGACAGCGCACAGATACGCAGTATTTT

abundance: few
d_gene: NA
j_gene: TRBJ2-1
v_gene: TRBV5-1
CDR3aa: CASSQIQGYEQFF
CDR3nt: TGCGCCAGCAGCCAAATTCAGGGGTATGAGCAGTTCTTC

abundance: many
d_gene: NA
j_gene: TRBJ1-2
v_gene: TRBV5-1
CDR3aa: CASSPEGNYGYTF
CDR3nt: TGCGCCAGCAGCCCTGAGGGGAACTATGGCTACACCTTC